This record covers a single TCR beta chain. No antigen is known for it. This specimen comes from a study of a mutant IDH1 vaccine in newly diagnosed glioma. As to time point: week 47, end of study. Each dose delivered 300 ug of mutant IDH1 20-mer peptide subcutaneously with imiquimod. TCRdb's copy holds only in-frame clones and misses some; the assay was immunoSEQ multiplex PCR. The profile covers some 60,000 clones, with roughly four fifths appearing a single time and approximately 3.4% taken by the ten largest. Germline V gives CDR1 MNHEY, CDR2 SMNVEV (reference sequence). The CDR3 extends over 14 amino acids. V was pared by 1 base and J by 4 bases, with 8 bases between.

The chain is built from TRBV27 and TRBJ1-5; TRBD1 might be the D (6 bases). Specimen: PBMCs, collected from a glioma patient whose treatment included an IDH1 peptide vaccine. This receptor was taken from a woman aged 45 to 65 with glioma. CDR3 in DNA: TGTGCCAGCAGTTTATGGAGGGGGAATCAGCCCCAGCATTTT. It translates to CASSLWRGNQPQHF.